The source of this TCR beta chain is a study of human T cells and chemical hapten exposure. Findings and caveats of the study: Healthy people's immune response may differ from that of the donors, who had alopecia.

Time point given: patch test 2, 6 weeks after DPC sensitization. Treatment reported: therapeutic diphenylcyclopropenone sensitization with weekly scalp DPC. Blood was drawn before each patch test was applied. The V gene's germline CDR1 is GTSNPN and CDR2 SVGIG (reference sequence). Germline trimming cut 8 bases from V and 2 bases from J; bases unmatched to any gene: 4. The CDR3 has 12 residues. Per the authors' pipeline: The number of TCRs in each sample had a median of 95,638 and spanned roughly 23,224 to 700,000. TCRdb recomputed calls from the RACE reads with MiXCR, one row per CDR3 protein. The V and J calls and clone size are TCRdb's, not the authors'. Of more than 75,000 distinct CDR3 sequences in the sample, roughly 10% were seen once. As regards this clonotype: The antigen is not known.

The V gene is TRBV30, the J gene TRBJ2-3, with 7 bases aligning to TRBD2. Sequencing used whole blood, obtained in connection with sensitization to the hapten diphenylcyclopropenone (DPC). This clonotype originated in a woman in her twenties or thirties with alopecia areata. Some clones in this sample may be carry-over from other donors' samples. The CDR3 region is CARRGVTDTQYF. CDR3 DNA sequence: TGTGCCCGTCGGGGGGTCACAGATACGCAGTATTTT.